These 17 T cell receptor beta chains were all obtained from the same sample, sequenced in a study of shared clonotypes between healthy human individuals. The data were produced by immunoSEQ multiplex PCR, yet TCRdb's version contains in-frame clones alone and is incomplete. The sample contains roughly 2.4 million clones, nearly 97% of which appear only once. Sequencing was done on a sample of naive CD4+ T cells sorted from blood. The subset was: CD45RA+ positively selected. These receptors all stem from a young man in good health.

The V and J genes are TRBV7-9 and TRBJ2-7, with D tentatively TRBD1 (7 bases). Trimming cost V 5 bases and J 5 bases, with 19 bases left between them. CDR1 is SEHNR and CDR2 is FQNEAQ in the germline V gene (reference sequence). The CDR3 consists of 15 residues. The CDR3 DNA sequence: TGTGCCAGCAGCACCGGACAGGCGGGCGGGAACGAGCAGTACTTC. This codes for CASSTGQAGGNEQYF.

The chain employs TRBV4-3 and TRBJ1-2, with no clear D. This CDR3 spans 14 amino acids. Trimming took 1 base from V and 2 from J, leaving 8 bases between them. Germline V lookup: CDR1 LGHNA, CDR2 YSLEER. CDR3 coding DNA: TGCGCCAGCAGCCAAGTCCAGGAGAACTATGGCTACACCTTC. Protein product: CASSQVQENYGYTF.

This chain joins TRBV5-6 and TRBJ2-5; D gene uncertain. CDR3 length equals 14 residues. V was cut by 0 bases and J by 4 bases, with 10 bases left in between. Germline V gene sequence: CDR1 SGHDT, CDR2 YYEEEE. The CDR3 is CASSLGELSETQYF. CDR3 DNA sequence: TGTGCCAGCAGCTTGGGTGAGCTATCAGAGACCCAGTACTTC.

The chain has TRBV7-2 and TRBJ1-1, with D tentatively TRBD1 (5 bases). Germline V gene data show CDR1 as SGHTA and CDR2 as FQGNSA. V was trimmed by 6 bases and J by 0 bases, leaving 11 bases between them. This CDR3 region has 14 residues. CDR3 in amino acids: CASRSGPMNTEAFF. DNA for the CDR3: TGTGCCAGCAGATCAGGGCCAATGAACACTGAAGCTTTCTTT.

This chain links TRBV6-5 with TRBJ1-1; D unclear. The CDR3 is 15 amino acids. From germline, CDR1 is MNHEY and CDR2 SVGAGI. V was cut by 2 bases and J by 0 bases, with 10 bases left in between. Written as DNA, the CDR3 is TGTGCCAGCAGTTACGCCAGAATTATGAACACTGAAGCTTTCTTT. This translates into CASSYARIMNTEAFF.

The gene calls are TRBV6-6 and TRBJ1-1; D perhaps matches TRBD1 (6 bases). The V end was cut by 6 bases, the J end by 9 bases, with 14 bases between. From germline, CDR1 is MNHNY and CDR2 SVGAGI (reference sequence). The CDR3 is 12 residues long. The CDR3 protein is CASREGQSKAFF. CDR3 nucleotides: TGTGCCAGCAGGGAAGGACAGTCAAAAGCTTTCTTT.

This chain links TRBV7-2 with TRBJ2-7; D is possibly TRBD1 (5 bases). Germline CDR1 SGHTA, CDR2 FQGNSA. There are 14 residues in the CDR3. Trimming left V 5 bases short and J 2 bases short, with 13 bases between. CDR3 nucleotide sequence: TGTGCCAGCAGCCCTGGTGGGGCCCCCTACGAGCAGTACTTC. Protein: CASSPGGAPYEQYF.

The V and J genes are TRBV7-9 and TRBJ2-2; possible D gene TRBD1, 6 bases. This CDR3 region has 18 residues. The V end was cut by 5 bases, the J end by 5 bases, with 24 bases between. Germline-derived CDR1 and CDR2 are SEHNR and FQNEAQ (reference sequence). The CDR3 loop is CASSDRQALELGTGELFF. The CDR3 DNA follows: TGTGCCAGCAGCGATCGACAGGCGCTAGAATTAGGGACCGGGGAGCTGTTTTTT. Looking up the rest from reference TRBV7-9 and TRBJ2-2 gives the full variable domain: DTGVSQNPRHKITKRGQNVTFRCDPISEHNRLYWYRQTLGQGPEFLTYFQNEAQLEKSRLLSDRFSAERPKGSFSTLEIQRTEQGDSAMYLCASSDRQALELGTGELFFGEGSRLTVL.

Comments on this clone: Other DNA sequences in the same sample also yield this CDR3. This chain connects TRBV9 to TRBJ2-3; no clear D. Germline CDR1 SGDLS, CDR2 YYNGEE. V lost 0 bases to trimming and J lost 5 bases, with 10 bases between them. The CDR3 has 14 amino acids. The CDR3 bases are TGTGCCAGCAGCGTAGGGCCCTCGGGAGATACGCAGTATTTT. Its protein is CASSVGPSGDTQYF.

The rearrangement uses TRBV6-1 and TRBJ1-3; 8 bases fit TRBD1. The CDR3 is 15 residues long. J gave up 3 bases and V 3 bases, and 4 bases lay outside the gene matches. From germline, CDR1 is MNHNS and CDR2 SASEGT. CDR3 region: CASSEQGAVGNTIYF. The CDR3 bases are TGTGCCAGCAGTGAGCAGGGGGCAGTTGGAAACACCATATATTTT.

Notes on this clone: Other DNA sequences in this specimen translate into the identical CDR3. This chain connects TRBV4-1 to TRBJ2-5; TRBD2 matches at 7 bases. This CDR3 has 12 residues. Germline V gives CDR1 MGHRA, CDR2 YSYEKL. The J segment lost 7 bases and the V segment lost 6 bases, leaving 5 bases of the junction unmatched. The chain's CDR3 is CASSQTGGTQYF. DNA for the CDR3: TGCGCCAGCAGTCAAACGGGGGGGACCCAGTACTTC.

The chain employs TRBV19 and TRBJ1-3; 10 nucleotides agree with TRBD1. The CDR3 covers 15 residues. J lost 4 bases, V lost 10 bases, and 10 bases had no gene match. CDR1 and CDR2 (germline): LNHDA, SQIVND (reference sequence). The CDR3 DNA reads TGTGCCACACAACGACAGGGGGCGAAAGGAAACACCATATATTTT. Amino acids: CATQRQGAKGNTIYF.

J is TRBJ2-2 and V is TRBV7-3, with D possibly being TRBD1 (6 bases). V lost 5 bases and J lost 6, with 13 bases in between. The CDR3 covers 14 residues. CDR1 is SGHTA and CDR2 is FQGTGA in the germline V gene. The CDR3 region has the DNA TGTGCCAGCAGCACTGGACAGACCGCCGGGGAGCTGTTTTTT. Translation: CASSTGQTAGELFF.

CDR3 loop: CASGVAGPTGELFF. The CDR3 bases are TGCGCCAGCGGGGTGGCAGGACCAACCGGGGAGCTGTTTTTT. This chain uses TRBV10-1 with TRBJ2-2; D is unresolved. V gave up 8 bases and J gave up 5 bases, with 15 bases separating them. Germline CDR1 WNHNN, CDR2 SYGVQD (reference sequence). The CDR3 length is 14 residues.

V gene TRBV30 combines with J gene TRBJ2-5; 9 nucleotides align to TRBD2. Germline-derived CDR1 and CDR2 are GTSNPN and SVGIG (reference sequence). Trimming took 0 bases from V and 2 from J; bases not matched to a gene: 7. The length of the CDR3 is 16 residues. The CDR3 protein is CAWSVGLAGPQETQYF. The CDR3 nucleotides read TGTGCCTGGAGTGTAGGCCTAGCGGGACCTCAAGAGACCCAGTACTTC. Supplemented by reference TRBV30 and TRBJ2-5, the full variable domain reads SQTIHQWPATLVQPVGSPLSLECTVEGTSNPNLYWYRQAAGRGLQLLFYSVGIGQISSEVPQNLSASRPQDRQFILSSKKLLLSDSGFYLCAWSVGLAGPQETQYFGPGTRLLVL.

The V and J genes are TRBV7-9 and TRBJ2-3, with D possibly being TRBD1 (6 bases). The V end lost 2 bases, the J end lost 2 bases, and 17 bases lay between the germline ends. Germline-derived CDR1 and CDR2 are SEHNR and FQNEAQ (reference sequence). This CDR3 has 17 residues. The CDR3, as DNA: TGTGCCAGCAGCTTACCTTTTTGGGACATTCACACAGATACGCAGTATTTT. Amino acid sequence: CASSLPFWDIHTDTQYF.

CDR3: CASSVPGQGDTQYF. In nucleotides, the CDR3 is TGCGCCAGCAGCGTCCCGGGACAGGGGGATACGCAGTATTTT. The chain recombines TRBV5-1 with TRBJ2-3, with 10 bases that match TRBD1. J was trimmed by 6 bases and V by 4 bases; bases with no gene match: 5. The CDR3 length is 14 residues. CDR1 SGHRS and CDR2 YFSETQ come from the germline V gene.